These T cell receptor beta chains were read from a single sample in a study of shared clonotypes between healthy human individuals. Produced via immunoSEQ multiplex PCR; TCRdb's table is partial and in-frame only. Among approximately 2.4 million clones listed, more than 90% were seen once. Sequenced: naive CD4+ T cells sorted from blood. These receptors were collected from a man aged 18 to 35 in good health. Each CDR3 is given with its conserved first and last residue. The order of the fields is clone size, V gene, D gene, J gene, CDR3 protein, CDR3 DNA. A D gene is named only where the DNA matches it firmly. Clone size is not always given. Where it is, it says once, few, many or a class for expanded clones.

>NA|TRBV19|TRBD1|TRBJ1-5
CASSIQWTGGNQPQHF
TGTGCCAGTAGTATACAATGGACAGGGGGCAATCAGCCCCAGCATTTT
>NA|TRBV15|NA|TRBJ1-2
CATSPLRLYGYTF
TGTGCCACCAGTCCCCTTCGGCTTTATGGCTACACCTTC
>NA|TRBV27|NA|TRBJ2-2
CASSLYPSPGELFF
TGTGCCAGCAGTTTATACCCGTCACCCGGGGAGCTGTTTTTT
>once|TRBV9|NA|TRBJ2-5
CASSVEPGGYQETQYF
TGTGCCAGCAGCGTAGAACCAGGTGGATACCAAGAGACCCAGTACTTC
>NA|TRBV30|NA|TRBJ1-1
CAWSLRATEAFF
TGTGCCTGGAGTTTGAGGGCCACTGAAGCTTTCTTT
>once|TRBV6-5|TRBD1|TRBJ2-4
CASSQGETKNIQYF
TGTGCCAGCAGTCAGGGGGAAACCAAAAACATTCAGTACTTC
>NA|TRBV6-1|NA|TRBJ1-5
CASSEVAGASNQPQHF
TGTGCCAGCAGTGAAGTGGCAGGGGCTTCAAATCAGCCCCAGCATTTT
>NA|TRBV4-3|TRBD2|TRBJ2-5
CASSRGLAQETQYF
TGCGCCAGCAGCCGAGGACTAGCCCAAGAGACCCAGTACTTC
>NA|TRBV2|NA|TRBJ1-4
CASSEGGLGEKLFF
TGTGCCAGCAGTGAAGGGGGGCTGGGAGAAAAACTGTTTTTT
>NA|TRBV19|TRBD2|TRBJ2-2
CASSSGTRITGELFF
TGTGCCAGTAGTTCCGGGACTAGGATTACCGGGGAGCTGTTTTTT
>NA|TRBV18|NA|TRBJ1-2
CASSPPQGVNYGYTF
TGTGCCAGCTCACCACCTCAAGGGGTGAACTATGGCTACACCTTC
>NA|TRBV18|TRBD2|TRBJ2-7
CASSSTSGRPSYEQYF
TGTGCCAGCTCATCTACTAGCGGGAGGCCTTCATACGAGCAGTACTTC
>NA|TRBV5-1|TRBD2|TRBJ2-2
CASSLTTSGSNTGELFF
TGCGCCAGCAGCTTGACGACTAGCGGGAGTAATACCGGGGAGCTGTTTTTT
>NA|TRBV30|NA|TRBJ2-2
CAWSVRSSVLTGELFF
TGTGCCTGGAGTGTACGTTCCTCCGTATTGACCGGGGAGCTGTTTTTT
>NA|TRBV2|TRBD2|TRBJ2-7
CASSIRGGSYEQYF
TGTGCCAGCAGTATACGGGGGGGGTCCTACGAGCAGTACTTC
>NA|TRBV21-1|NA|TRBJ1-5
CASSKMAGDNQPQHF
TGTGCCAGCAGCAAGATGGCAGGGGATAATCAGCCCCAGCATTTT
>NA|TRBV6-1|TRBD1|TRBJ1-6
CASSALGQGYEPLHF
TGTGCCAGCAGTGCCTTGGGACAGGGGTATGAGCCCCTCCACTTT
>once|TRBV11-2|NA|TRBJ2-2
CASSLDFAAGELFF
TGTGCCAGCAGCTTAGATTTTGCCGCCGGGGAGCTGTTTTTT
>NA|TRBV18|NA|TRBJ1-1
CASSPIVGEAFF
TGTGCCAGCTCACCAATTGTGGGCGAAGCTTTCTTT
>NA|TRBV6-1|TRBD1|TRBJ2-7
CAVRQGPSYEQYF
TGTGCCGTCAGACAGGGCCCCTCCTACGAGCAGTACTTC
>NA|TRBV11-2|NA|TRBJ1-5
CASSLAFNQPQHF
TGTGCCAGCAGCTTAGCGTTCAATCAGCCCCAGCATTTT
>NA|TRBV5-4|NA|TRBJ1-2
CASSLYGREARDYGYTF
TGTGCCAGCAGCTTGTACGGCAGGGAAGCGCGGGACTATGGCTACACCTTC
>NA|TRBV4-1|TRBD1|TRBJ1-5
CASSQEGGFRSQHF
TGCGCCAGCAGCCAAGAAGGGGGCTTTCGGTCCCAGCATTTT
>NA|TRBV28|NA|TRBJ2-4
CASKPKRTFAQYF
TGTGCCAGCAAACCCAAACGGACCTTCGCTCAGTACTTC
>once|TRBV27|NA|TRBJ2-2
CASSYPWVADLTGELFF
TGTGCCAGCAGTTACCCCTGGGTAGCGGACCTGACCGGGGAGCTGTTTTTT
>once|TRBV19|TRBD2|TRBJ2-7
CASSPSLAGGSYEQYF
TGTGCCAGTAGTCCGTCCCTAGCGGGGGGGTCCTACGAGCAGTACTTC
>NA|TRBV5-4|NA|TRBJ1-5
CATSTGQGGQPQHF
TGTGCAACCAGCACGGGGCAGGGTGGGCAGCCCCAGCATTTT
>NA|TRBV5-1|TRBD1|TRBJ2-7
CASSRSGTGPYEQYF
TGCGCCAGCAGCCGTTCCGGGACAGGGCCCTACGAGCAGTACTTC
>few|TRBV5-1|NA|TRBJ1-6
CASSLGSGEGSPLHF
TGCGCCAGCAGCTTAGGATCAGGGGAAGGTTCACCCCTCCACTTT
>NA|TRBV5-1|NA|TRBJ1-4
CASSLVGNSNEKLFF
TGCGCCAGCAGCTTGGTTGGGAACTCTAATGAAAAACTGTTTTTT
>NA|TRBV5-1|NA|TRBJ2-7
CASSLVGQRDEQYF
TGCGCCAGCAGCTTGGTTGGACAGAGAGACGAGCAGTACTTC
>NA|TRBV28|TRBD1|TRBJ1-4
CASSKMTGLREKLFF
TGTGCCAGCAGCAAGATGACAGGGTTGCGTGAAAAACTGTTTTTT
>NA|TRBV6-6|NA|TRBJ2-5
CASSYGGPQETQYF
TGTGCCAGCAGTTACGGGGGGCCCCAAGAGACCCAGTACTTC
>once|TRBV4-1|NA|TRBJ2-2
CASSQGNLNTGELFF
TGCGCCAGCAGCCAGGGGAACTTGAACACCGGGGAGCTGTTTTTT
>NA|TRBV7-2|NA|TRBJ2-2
CASSSPRRTGTGELFF
TGTGCCAGCAGCTCCCCAAGGCGGACGGGCACCGGGGAGCTGTTTTTT
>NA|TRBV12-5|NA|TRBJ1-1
CASGPPRGGVMNTEAFF
TGTGCTAGTGGTCCGCCCCGGGGAGGGGTTATGAACACTGAAGCTTTCTTT
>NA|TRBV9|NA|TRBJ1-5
CASSRDHGNQPQHF
TGTGCCAGCAGCAGGGACCATGGCAATCAGCCCCAGCATTTT
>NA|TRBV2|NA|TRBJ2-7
CASRVQANSYEQYF
TGTGCCAGCAGGGTACAGGCCAACTCCTACGAGCAGTACTTC
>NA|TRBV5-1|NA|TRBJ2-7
CASSLVPGYEQYF
TGCGCCAGCAGCTTGGTGCCGGGCTACGAGCAGTACTTC
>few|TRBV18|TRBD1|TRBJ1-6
CASSPTGTGGGSPLHF
TGTGCCAGCTCACCTACCGGGACAGGGGGCGGTTCACCCCTCCACTTT
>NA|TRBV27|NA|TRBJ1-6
CASRIDGPGVPLHF
TGTGCCAGCCGAATCGACGGGCCAGGGGTACCCCTCCACTTT
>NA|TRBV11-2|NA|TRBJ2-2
CASSLDGGPGELFF
TGTGCCAGCAGCTTAGATGGAGGCCCCGGGGAGCTGTTTTTT
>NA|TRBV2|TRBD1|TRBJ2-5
CASSGQTGGGETQYF
TGTGCCAGCAGTGGGCAGACAGGGGGCGGGGAGACCCAGTACTTC
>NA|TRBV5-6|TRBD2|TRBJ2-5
CASSSSGVPETQYF
TGTGCCAGCAGCTCGAGCGGGGTCCCAGAGACCCAGTACTTC
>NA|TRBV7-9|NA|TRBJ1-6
CASSLEGNSPLHF
TGTGCCAGCAGCTTGGAAGGGAATTCACCCCTCCACTTT
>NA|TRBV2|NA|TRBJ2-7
CATQLSSYEQYF
TGTGCCACCCAACTTAGCTCCTACGAGCAGTACTTC
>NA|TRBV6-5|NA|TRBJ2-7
CASSYSRGLGAEQYF
TGTGCCAGCAGTTACTCCCGCGGCCTTGGGGCCGAGCAGTACTTC
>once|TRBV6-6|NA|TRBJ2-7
CASSDGGALYEQYF
TGTGCCAGCAGTGATGGGGGGGCCCTCTACGAGCAGTACTTC
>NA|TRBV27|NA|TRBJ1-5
CASSPRGEVDQPQHF
TGTGCCAGCAGTCCCCGGGGGGAGGTTGATCAGCCCCAGCATTTT
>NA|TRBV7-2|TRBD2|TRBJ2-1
CASSFLAGVSSYNEQFF
TGTGCCAGCAGCTTTCTAGCGGGGGTTAGCTCCTACAATGAGCAGTTCTTC
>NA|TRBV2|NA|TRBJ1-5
CASILDRANNQPQHF
NA
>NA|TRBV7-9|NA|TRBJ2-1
CASSSRDAIYNEQFF
TGTGCCAGCAGCTCCCGGGACGCTATTTACAATGAGCAGTTCTTC
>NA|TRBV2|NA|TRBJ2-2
CASSPIQGSGELFF
TGTGCCAGCAGCCCGATTCAGGGTTCCGGGGAGCTGTTTTTT
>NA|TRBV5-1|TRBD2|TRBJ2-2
CASSTLAGDPGELFF
TGCGCCAGCAGCACGCTAGCGGGGGACCCCGGGGAGCTGTTTTTT
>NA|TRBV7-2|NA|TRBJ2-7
CASSFNTYEQYF
TGTGCCAGCAGCTTCAATACCTACGAGCAGTACTTC
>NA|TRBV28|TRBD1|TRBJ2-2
CASSPLDRADTGELFF
TGTGCCAGCAGCCCATTGGACAGGGCCGACACCGGGGAGCTGTTTTTT
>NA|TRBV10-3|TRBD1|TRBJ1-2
CAISEGGGTEGYTF
TGTGCCATCAGTGAAGGAGGCGGGACAGAAGGCTACACCTTC
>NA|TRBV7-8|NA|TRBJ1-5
CASSQDRYQPQHF
TGTGCCAGCAGCCAAGACAGATATCAGCCCCAGCATTTT